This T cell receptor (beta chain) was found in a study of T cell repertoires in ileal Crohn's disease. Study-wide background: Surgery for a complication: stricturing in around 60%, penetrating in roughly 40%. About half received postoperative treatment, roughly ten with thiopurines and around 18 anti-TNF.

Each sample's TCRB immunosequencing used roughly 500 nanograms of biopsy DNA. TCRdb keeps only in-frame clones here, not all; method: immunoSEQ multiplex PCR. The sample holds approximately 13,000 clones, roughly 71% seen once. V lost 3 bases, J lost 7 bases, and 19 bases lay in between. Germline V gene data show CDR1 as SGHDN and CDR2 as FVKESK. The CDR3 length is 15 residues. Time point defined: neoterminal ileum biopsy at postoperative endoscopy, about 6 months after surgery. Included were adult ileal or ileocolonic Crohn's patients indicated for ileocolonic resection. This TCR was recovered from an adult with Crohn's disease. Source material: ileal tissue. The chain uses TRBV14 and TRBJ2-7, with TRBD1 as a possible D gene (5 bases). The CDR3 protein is CASSQVYHQGGEQYF. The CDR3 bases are TGTGCCAGCAGCCAGGTATACCACCAGGGCGGAGAGCAGTACTTC.